These 25 T cell receptor beta chains were sequenced from one sample in a study of shared clonotypes between healthy human individuals. The table came from immunoSEQ multiplex PCR; TCRdb's copy has only in-frame clones and leaves some out. The sample lists a few hundred thousand clones; just over 75% were seen once. Sample: PBMCs. These receptor sequences come from a woman aged 40 to 55 in good health. Some clones in this sample may be carry-over from other donors' samples.

This clone was observed once. The same CDR3 also results from other DNA sequences found in this sample. The CDR3 DNA is TGTGCCAGCAGCCTCGCGGGAGGCACAGATACGCAGTATTTT. Protein: CASSLAGGTDTQYF. The chain has TRBV5-4 and TRBJ2-3, with 7 nucleotides matching TRBD2. Germline V gene lookup returns CDR1 SGHNT and CDR2 YYREEE (reference sequence). CDR3 size: 14 residues. V lost 4 bases, J lost 1 base, and 3 bases stayed unmatched.

Concerning this clone: Without the conserved terminal phenylalanine or tryptophan, this CDR3 likely stems from a read error. Because the CDR3's place on the DNA is in doubt, the DNA is left out and the CDR3 is given as listed by TCRdb. This chain connects TRBV2 to TRBJ2-7. Germline V gene lookup returns CDR1 SNHLY and CDR2 FYNNEI. The CDR3 length is 11 residues, termini included. The CDR3 is CASSPRTVLSL.

The J gene is TRBJ2-3, the V gene TRBV4-3; either TRBD1 or TRBD2 may supply D (6 bases each). CDR1 LGHNA and CDR2 YSLEER come from the germline V gene. Trimming shortened V by 1 base and J by 3 bases, and 20 bases separated the two germline ends. The CDR3 has 18 residues. The CDR3 protein is CASSQGGGTMGTTDTQYF. The DNA of the CDR3 is TGCGCCAGCAGCCAAGGAGGCGGGACAATGGGGACTACAGATACGCAGTATTTT.

This clone was seen just once. The chain carries TRBV28 and TRBJ2-1, with D perhaps matching TRBD1 or TRBD2 (6 bases each). Trimming took off 1 base at V and 4 bases at J, with 11 bases between the two ends. CDR1 and CDR2 from the germline V gene are MDHEN and SYDVKM. This CDR3 has 15 amino acids. The CDR3 sequence: CASSLFGGLYNEQFF. CDR3 nucleotides: TGTGCCAGCAGTTTATTCGGGGGCCTGTACAATGAGCAGTTCTTC.

The chain has TRBV6-1 and TRBJ2-1; D possibly corresponds to TRBD1 (6 bases). From germline, CDR1 is MNHNS and CDR2 SASEGT. This CDR3 spans 14 amino acids. Deletions cut 3 bases from V and 4 bases from J, with 10 bases between. The CDR3 bases are TGTGCCAGCAGTGACCAGAGGGGGTACAATGAGCAGTTCTTC. Amino acids: CASSDQRGYNEQFF.

V and J are TRBV30 and TRBJ2-1, with a weak D call TRBD2 (6 bases). Per germline, CDR1 GTSNPN and CDR2 SVGIG (reference sequence). The CDR3 length is 12 residues. Trimming took off 2 bases at V and 7 bases at J, with 9 bases between the two ends. CDR3 loop: CAWSLGGNEQFF. As DNA, the CDR3 is TGTGCCTGGAGTCTCGGGGGAAATGAGCAGTTCTTC.

The chain combines TRBV7-6 with TRBJ2-7, with 7 bases aligning to TRBD2. The CDR3 is 14 amino acids. Trimming took 3 bases from V and 2 from J; bases not matched to a gene: 4. Per the germline V gene, CDR1 is SGHVS and CDR2 is FNYEAQ. CDR3 sequence (DNA): TGTGCCAGCAGCTTGGGACTATCCACCTACGAGCAGTACTTC. Encoded protein: CASSLGLSTYEQYF. Full variable domain (missing parts from reference TRBV7-6 and TRBJ2-7): GAGVSQSPRYKVTKRGQDVALRCDPISGHVSLYWYRQALGQGPEFLTYFNYEAQQDKSGLPNDRFSAERPEGSISTLTIQRTEQRDSAMYRCASSLGLSTYEQYFGPGTRLTVT.

This chain links TRBV7-6 with TRBJ2-3, with D tentatively TRBD2 (6 bases). Trimming removed 0 bases from V and 1 base from J, with 14 bases in between. The CDR3 is 17 residues long. Germline CDR1 is SGHVS and CDR2 is FNYEAQ. This chain's CDR3 is CASSLAEAGPGTDTQYF. DNA of the CDR3: TGTGCCAGCAGCTTAGCGGAGGCGGGACCGGGCACAGATACGCAGTATTTT.

The J gene is TRBJ2-5, the V gene TRBV6-1; no definite D call. The tail of the sequence fits TRBJ2-7 better, so the J call may be wrong. This CDR3 comprises 14 residues. The germline CDR1 and CDR2 sequences are MNHNS and SASEGT. CDR3 DNA: TGTGCCAGCACCCTCGACGGCTACTGGTACGAGCAGTACTTC. It specifies CASTLDGYWYEQYF.

V is TRBV5-1 and J is TRBJ2-3; no definite D call. Germline V gene sequence: CDR1 SGHRS, CDR2 YFSETQ. The CDR3 totals 19 residues. Trimming took off 3 bases at V and 0 bases at J, with 23 bases between the two ends. CDR3 sequence reads: CASSSAVWGSSTSTDTQYF. For the CDR3, the DNA is TGCGCCAGCAGCTCCGCCGTTTGGGGTAGCAGCACTAGCACAGATACGCAGTATTTT.

This chain uses TRBV27 with TRBJ2-7; D might be TRBD1 or TRBD2, each matching 5 bases. Looked up from germline, CDR1 is MNHEY and CDR2 is SMNVEV (reference sequence). Trimming removed 6 bases from V and 5 bases from J, with 14 bases in between. CDR3 length equals 13 residues. CDR3 amino acids: CASSGPRGHEQYF. The CDR3 region has the DNA TGTGCCAGCAGCGGGCCGAGGGGTCACGAGCAGTACTTC.

The genes are TRBV6-1 and TRBJ2-7, with 7 bases lining up with TRBD2. Per germline, CDR1 MNHNS and CDR2 SASEGT. Unmatched junction bases numbered 1, after V lost 2 bases and J lost 0 bases. The CDR3 is 14 amino acids. The CDR3 spells CASSELADSYEQYF. CDR3 coding DNA: TGTGCCAGCAGTGAACTAGCGGACTCCTACGAGCAGTACTTC.

This clone has a handful of counts. The V call is TRBV4-3, the J call TRBJ2-1; D is undetermined. Trimming took off 1 base at V and 2 bases at J, with 6 bases between the two ends. Looked up from germline, CDR1 is LGHNA and CDR2 is YSLEER. There are 14 residues in the CDR3. CDR3 bases: TGCGCCAGCAGCCAAGGGCAGGCCTACAATGAGCAGTTCTTC. Protein sequence: CASSQGQAYNEQFF.

V and J are TRBV2 and TRBJ2-1; D is possibly TRBD2 (8 bases). CDR1 SNHLY and CDR2 FYNNEI come from the germline V gene. This CDR3 contains 15 residues. The V gene lost 8 bases and the J gene lost 7 bases, with 21 bases spanning the gap. CDR3 nucleotide sequence: TGTGCCAGCCCCAGGGGGGCGCGGGAGGTAAATGAGCAGTTCTTC. Protein sequence: CASPRGAREVNEQFF.

This sequence joins TRBV5-1 and TRBJ2-1, with D possibly TRBD1 on 7 matching bases. The germline V gene has CDR1 SGHRS and CDR2 YFSETQ. The CDR3 spans 16 residues. V was clipped by 3 bases and J by 6 bases, with 19 bases between them. Here the CDR3 DNA reads TGCGCCAGCAGCTCCCTCGGGGGACAGCGACTCAATGAGCAGTTCTTC. This sequence encodes CASSSLGGQRLNEQFF.

This sequence joins TRBV18 and TRBJ2-5, with TRBD1 identical over 7 bases. V lost 3 bases to trimming and J lost 1 base; unmatched junction nucleotides: 5. In germline, CDR1 is KGHSH, CDR2 LQKENI. The CDR3 is 15 residues long. CDR3 in DNA: TGTGCCAGCTCACCCTACAGGGGAACCCAAGAGACCCAGTACTTC. It codes for CASSPYRGTQETQYF.

About this clone itself: This could be a read error, since a much larger clone is one nucleotide away. V is TRBV19 and J is TRBJ1-4; a possible D gene is TRBD1 (5 bases). CDR1 LNHDA and CDR2 SQIVND come from the germline V gene (reference sequence). Trimming pared 6 bases from V and 5 bases from J, leaving 10 bases between. The length of the CDR3 is 13 residues. DNA of the CDR3: TGTGCCAGTAGAATTTCAGGGAATGAAAAACTGTTTTTT. Its translation: CASRISGNEKLFF.

This clone has only a few counts. V is TRBV5-1 and J is TRBJ2-3; 8 nucleotides agree with TRBD1. V shed 1 base and J 3 bases; nucleotides not matched to a gene: 4. This CDR3 has 15 amino acids. From germline, CDR1 is SGHRS and CDR2 YFSETQ. This CDR3 reads CASSLSGGGTDTQYF. CDR3 DNA sequence: TGCGCCAGCAGCTTGTCAGGGGGCGGGACAGATACGCAGTATTTT.

This sequence joins TRBV29-1 and TRBJ2-3, with TRBD1 matching over 8 bases. CDR1 and CDR2 from the germline V gene are SQVTM and ANQGSEA. The length of the CDR3 is 15 residues. With V trimmed by 4 bases and J by 2 bases, 8 bases remained unmatched. For the CDR3, the DNA is TGCAGCGTTGTCGACAGGGGAGGTTCCACAGATACGCAGTATTTT. It specifies CSVVDRGGSTDTQYF.

The CDR3: CASFTQGRRGWETQYF. The CDR3 DNA is TGTGCCAGTTTTACACAGGGGCGCCGGGGTTGGGAGACCCAGTACTTC. V is TRBV28 and J is TRBJ2-5, with 7 bases that match TRBD1. Germline V gene lookup returns CDR1 MDHEN and CDR2 SYDVKM. After removal of 9 bases from V and 5 bases from J, the junction contained 18 bases not matched to a gene. The CDR3 covers 16 residues.

The chain combines TRBV15 with TRBJ2-2; D may be TRBD2 (6 bases). Trimming removed 0 bases at V and 3 bases at J, with 17 bases between. Germline assignment: CDR1 LNHNV and CDR2 YYDKDF (reference sequence). This CDR3 comprises 18 residues. The CDR3 sequence: CATSRDPGGGGDTGELFF. CDR3 DNA: TGTGCCACCAGCAGAGATCCCGGCGGAGGAGGGGACACCGGGGAGCTGTTTTTT.

Remarks on this clone: It may be a read error: a sequence one base away is much more abundant. This specimen includes other DNA sequences encoding the same CDR3. The chain couples TRBV6-5 to TRBJ1-5; no clear D gene. Germline values: CDR1 MNHEY, CDR2 SVGAGI. The CDR3 is 13 amino acids. The CDR3 spells CASSRVSNQPQHF. As DNA, the CDR3 is TGTGCCAGCAGCAGAGTTAGCAACCAGCCCCAGCATTTT.

This clone was found once. The V gene is TRBV28, the J gene TRBJ2-1; no firm D call. The CDR3 runs to 12 residues. Germline lookup yields CDR1 MDHEN and CDR2 SYDVKM. The V and J ends lost 7 bases and 7 bases respectively, with 11 bases between them. CDR3 in amino acids: CASTLPPNEQFF. CDR3 sequence (DNA): TGTGCCAGCACCTTACCACCTAATGAGCAGTTCTTC.

This chain joins TRBV19 and TRBJ1-1; D might be TRBD1 (6 bases). The CDR3 has 14 amino acids. Germline V lookup: CDR1 LNHDA, CDR2 SQIVND (reference sequence). Trimming pared 9 bases from V and 9 bases from J, leaving 23 bases between. CDR3 bases: TGTGCCAGCCACAAGGCCGGGAGTAGGGGGAAAGCTTTCTTT. Translated: CASHKAGSRGKAFF. The whole variable domain, filled in from reference TRBV19 and TRBJ1-1, reads DGGITQSPKYLFRKEGQNVTLSCEQNLNHDAMYWYRQDPGQGLRLIYYSQIVNDFQKGDIAEGYSVSREKKESFPLTVTSAQKNPTAFYLCASHKAGSRGKAFFGQGTRLTVV.

The CDR3 region has the DNA TGTGCCAGCATAGGTAGCCATCGAGAGACCCAGTACTTC. Residues: CASIGSHRETQYF. The chain uses TRBV28 and TRBJ2-5; D call uncertain. The CDR3 has 13 residues. In germline, CDR1 is MDHEN, CDR2 SYDVKM. Trimming left V 7 bases short and J 4 bases short, with 13 bases between.